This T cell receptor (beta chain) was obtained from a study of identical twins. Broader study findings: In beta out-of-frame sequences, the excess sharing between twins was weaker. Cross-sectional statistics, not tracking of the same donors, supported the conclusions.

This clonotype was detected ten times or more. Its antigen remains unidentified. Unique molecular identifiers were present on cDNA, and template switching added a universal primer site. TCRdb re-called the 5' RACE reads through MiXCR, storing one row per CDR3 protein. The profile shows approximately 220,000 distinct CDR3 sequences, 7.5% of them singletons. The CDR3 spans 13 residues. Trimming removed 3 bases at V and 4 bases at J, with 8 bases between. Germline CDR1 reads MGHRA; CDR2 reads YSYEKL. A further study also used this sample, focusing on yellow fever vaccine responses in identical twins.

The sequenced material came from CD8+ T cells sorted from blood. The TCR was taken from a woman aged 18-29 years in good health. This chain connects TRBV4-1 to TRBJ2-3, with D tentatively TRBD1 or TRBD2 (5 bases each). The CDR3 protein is CASSQGPSDTQYF. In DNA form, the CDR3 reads TGCGCCAGCAGCCAGGGACCATCAGATACGCAGTATTTT.